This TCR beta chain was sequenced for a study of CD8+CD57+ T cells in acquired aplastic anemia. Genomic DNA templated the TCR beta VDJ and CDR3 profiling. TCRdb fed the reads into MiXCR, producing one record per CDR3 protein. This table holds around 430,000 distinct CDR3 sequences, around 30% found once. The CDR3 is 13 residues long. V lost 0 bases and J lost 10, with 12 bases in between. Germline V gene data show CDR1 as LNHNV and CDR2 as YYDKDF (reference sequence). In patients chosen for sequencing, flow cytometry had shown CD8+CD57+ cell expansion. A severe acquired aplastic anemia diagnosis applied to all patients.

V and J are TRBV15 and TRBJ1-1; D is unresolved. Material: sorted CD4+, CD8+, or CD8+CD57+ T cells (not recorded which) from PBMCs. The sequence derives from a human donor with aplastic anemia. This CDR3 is CATSRDDFVVAFF. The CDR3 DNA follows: TGTGCCACCAGCAGAGATGATTTCGTGGTAGCTTTCTTT. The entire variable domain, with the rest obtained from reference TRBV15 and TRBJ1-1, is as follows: DAMVIQNPRYQVTQFGKPVTLSCSQTLNHNVMYWYQQKSSQAPKLLFHYYDKDFNNEADTPDNFQSRRPNTSFCFLDIRSPGLGDTAMYLCATSRDDFVVAFFGQGTRLTVV.